These 17 T cell receptor beta chains came from one sample sequenced in a study of regulatory T cells in long-lasting Graves disease. The authors built TCR beta libraries using iRepertoire HTBI primers and Arm-PCR of CDR3 regions. Each CDR3 protein gets one entry after TCRdb re-called the multiplex PCR reads with MiXCR. This sample carries hundreds of thousands of distinct CDR3 sequences, about 15% of them seen once, and the ten largest clones take around 18%. Time point here: newly diagnosed GD, antithyroid drugs for less than 3 months. PBMC-extracted RNA yielded the TCR library. Another study also made use of these data, one on T cells in Graves' hyperthyroidism and ophthalmopathy.

Sequencing was performed on peripheral blood mononuclear cells (PBMCs), taken at new diagnosis, from a patient treated with antithyroid drugs. Receptors were obtained from a woman in her twenties or thirties with Graves disease.

In its sample, this clonotype was seen a few times. This chain connects TRBV19 to TRBJ2-7, with D hard to call. Germline assignment: CDR1 LNHDA and CDR2 SQIVND (reference sequence). The CDR3 is made up of 14 amino acids. V was clipped by 8 bases and J by 5 bases, with 19 bases between them. The DNA for the CDR3 is TGTGCCAGTTCGGGCTTAAACTACGGCGACGAGCAGTACTTC. Residues: CASSGLNYGDEQYF.

This clonotype appeared a few times. J is TRBJ2-1 and V is TRBV20-1; 10 nucleotides align to TRBD1. This CDR3 spans 16 amino acids. Germline V gene data show CDR1 as DFQATT and CDR2 as SNEGSKA (reference sequence). The V gene end was trimmed by 7 bases and the J gene end by 4 bases; junction bases not matched to a gene: 13. The chain's CDR3 is CSVHRDRGGYYNEQFF. CDR3 sequence (DNA): TGCAGTGTCCACCGGGACAGGGGTGGCTATTACAATGAGCAGTTCTTC.

There are a few counts of this clonotype. The V call is TRBV7-9, the J call TRBJ2-1; 10 nucleotides align to TRBD1. CDR1 is SEHNR, CDR2 FQNEAQ, per germline (reference sequence). The CDR3 runs to 14 residues. The V and J ends lost 6 bases and 5 bases, in that order; junction bases with no gene match: 4. This chain's CDR3 is CASSGQGVNNEQFF. The CDR3 region has the DNA TGTGCCAGCAGTGGACAGGGGGTTAACAATGAGCAGTTCTTC.

This clonotype occurred many times. The J gene is TRBJ1-5, the V gene TRBV12-3 or TRBV12-4; 10 bases agree with TRBD1. J lost 0 bases, V lost 4 bases, and 6 bases had no gene match. CDR3 size: 17 residues. This CDR3 reads CASSSGQGLASNQPQHF. CDR3 sequence (DNA): TGTGCCAGCAGTTCGGGACAGGGGTTGGCTAGCAATCAGCCCCAGCATTTT.

This rearrangement joins TRBV5-1 to TRBJ2-7, with D perhaps matching TRBD1 (5 bases). The CDR3 contains 16 residues. The germline V and J ends were trimmed by 2 bases and 1 base, with 16 bases remaining between them. Germline values: CDR1 SGHRS, CDR2 YFSETQ. CDR3 in amino acids: CASSFQQGESSYEQYF. The CDR3 nucleotides read TGCGCCAGCAGCTTCCAGCAAGGGGAAAGTTCCTACGAGCAGTACTTC. Supplemented by reference TRBV5-1 and TRBJ2-7, the full variable domain reads KAGVTQTPRYLIKTRGQQVTLSCSPISGHRSVSWYQQTPGQGLQFLFEYFSETQRNKGNFPGRFSGRQFSNSRSEMNVSTLELGDSALYLCASSFQQGESSYEQYFGPGTRLTVT.

This clonotype was seen many times. This sequence joins TRBV28 and TRBJ1-1, with D unclear. The germline CDR1 and CDR2 sequences are MDHEN and SYDVKM. Trimming took off 5 bases at V and 10 bases at J, with 14 bases between the two ends. CDR3 size: 12 residues. CDR3 nucleotide sequence: TGTGCCAGCAGTCCTCCCGGGCCAGGAGCTTTCTTT. It codes for CASSPPGPGAFF.

The chain couples TRBV5-6 to TRBJ1-5; D is perhaps TRBD1 (6 bases). Germline assignment: CDR1 SGHDT and CDR2 YYEEEE. Trimming stripped 1 base from V and 4 bases from J, with 9 bases between. CDR3 size: 14 residues. CDR3 bases: TGTGCCAGCAGCTTGAGGGGGATTAATCAGCCCCAGCATTTT. Translated: CASSLRGINQPQHF.

This clonotype was counted between two and nine times. The chain uses TRBV24-1 and TRBJ2-3, with D possibly called TRBD1 or TRBD2 (5 bases each). The CDR3 spans 14 residues. V lost 1 base and J 6 bases, leaving 10 bases between the germline ends. Per the germline V gene, CDR1 is KGHDR and CDR2 is SFDVKD. The CDR3 reads CATSDFSGTDTQYF. CDR3 in DNA: TGTGCCACCAGTGATTTTTCCGGGACCGATACGCAGTATTTT.

The CDR3 bases are TGTGCCAGCAGCTTGGTCGGGATGACAGATACGCAGTATTTT. Amino acid sequence: CASSLVGMTDTQYF. The chain has TRBV5-4 and TRBJ2-3, with D possibly being TRBD2 (5 bases). The CDR3 runs 14 residues. The V gene's germline CDR1 is SGHNT and CDR2 YYREEE (reference sequence). Between the trimmed V and J ends, which lost 0 bases and 3 bases, there was a span of 8 bases.

This clonotype was picked up many times. The chain has TRBV2 and TRBJ2-2; TRBD2 is a possible D gene (6 bases). Deletions cut 3 bases from V and 1 base from J, with 12 bases between. The length of the CDR3 is 16 residues. Germline V gene data show CDR1 as SNHLY and CDR2 as FYNNEI. This chain's CDR3 is CASSDVLAQNTGELFF. For the CDR3, the DNA is TGTGCCAGCAGTGACGTACTAGCTCAGAACACCGGGGAGCTGTTTTTT.

This rearrangement joins TRBV15 to TRBJ2-7, with D perhaps TRBD2 (5 bases). With 1 base removed from V and 7 bases from J, the gap between germline ends came to 20 bases. The CDR3 extends over 16 amino acids. Germline values: CDR1 LNHNV, CDR2 YYDKDF (reference sequence). The CDR3 reads CATSRGAGGSDGEQYF. The CDR3 bases are TGTGCCACCAGCAGAGGGGCGGGCGGGTCCGATGGGGAGCAGTACTTC.

This clonotype was recorded only once. The V and J genes are TRBV2 and TRBJ2-5; 10 bases are shared with TRBD2. Germline values: CDR1 SNHLY, CDR2 FYNNEI. V dropped 7 bases and J dropped 5; count of bases not matched to a gene: 4. This CDR3 has 13 residues. The CDR3 reads CASNLAGVETQYF. As DNA, the CDR3 is TGTGCCAGCAACCTAGCGGGAGTCGAGACCCAGTACTTC.

V usage is TRBV6-1 and J usage is TRBJ2-3; D call uncertain. Germline values: CDR1 MNHNS, CDR2 SASEGT. V was cut by 5 bases and J by 2 bases, with 8 bases left in between. This CDR3 comprises 13 residues. The CDR3 loop is CASSPRVTDTQYF. CDR3 in DNA: TGTGCCAGCAGTCCACGCGTCACAGATACGCAGTATTTT.

This sequence joins TRBV30 and TRBJ1-5; D unclear. CDR3 size: 15 residues. Trimming took off 0 bases at V and 1 base at J, with 10 bases between the two ends. CDR1 and CDR2 (germline): GTSNPN, SVGIG (reference sequence). The CDR3 protein is CAWSVLRGSNQPQHF. The CDR3 DNA reads TGTGCCTGGAGTGTACTACGTGGGAGCAATCAGCCCCAGCATTTT.

CDR3 bases: TGCAGTGCCGGGACCTATATTTCCGGGGAGCTGTTTTTT. It specifies CSAGTYISGELFF. V is TRBV20-1 and J is TRBJ2-2; D tentatively fits TRBD1 or TRBD2 (5 bases each). V was clipped by 6 bases and J by 6 bases, with 14 bases between them. The CDR3 is 13 amino acids. The germline V gene encodes CDR1 DFQATT and CDR2 SNEGSKA (reference sequence).

This clonotype was recorded many times. V and J are TRBV10-3 and TRBJ2-5; D remains unclear. V was pared by 0 bases and J by 4 bases, with 3 bases between. This CDR3 region has 12 residues. Germline V gene sequence: CDR1 ENHRY, CDR2 SYGVKD. DNA for the CDR3: TGTGCCATCAGTGAGTCGAGAGAGACCCAGTACTTC. The encoded protein is CAISESRETQYF.

The V gene is TRBV27, the J gene TRBJ2-1, with 9 nucleotides matching TRBD2. Trimming cost V 8 bases and J 10 bases; bases outside gene matches: 15. The CDR3 sequence is 15 residues long. CDR1 is MNHEY, CDR2 SMNVEV, per germline (reference sequence). CDR3 sequence reads: CASRVEGGLAREQFF. For the CDR3, the DNA is TGTGCCAGCCGGGTTGAGGGCGGACTAGCGCGGGAGCAGTTCTTC.